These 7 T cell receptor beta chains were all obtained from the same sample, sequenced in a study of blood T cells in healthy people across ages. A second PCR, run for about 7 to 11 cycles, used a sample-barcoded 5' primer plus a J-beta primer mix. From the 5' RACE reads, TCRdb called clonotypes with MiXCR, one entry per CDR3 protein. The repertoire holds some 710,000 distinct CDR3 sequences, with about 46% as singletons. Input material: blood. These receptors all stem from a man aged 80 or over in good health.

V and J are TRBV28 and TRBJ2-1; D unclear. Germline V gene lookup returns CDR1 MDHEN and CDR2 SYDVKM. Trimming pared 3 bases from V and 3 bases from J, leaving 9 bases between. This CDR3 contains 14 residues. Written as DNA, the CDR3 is TGTGCCAGCAGTTTGGACGGGCGCTACAATGAGCAGTTCTTC. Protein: CASSLDGRYNEQFF.

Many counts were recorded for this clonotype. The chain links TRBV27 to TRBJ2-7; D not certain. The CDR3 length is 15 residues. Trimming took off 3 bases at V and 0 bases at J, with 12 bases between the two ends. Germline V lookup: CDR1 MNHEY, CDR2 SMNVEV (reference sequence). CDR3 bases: TGTGCCAGCAGTTTTCGTGCAGATAGCTCCTACGAGCAGTACTTC. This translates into CASSFRADSSYEQYF.

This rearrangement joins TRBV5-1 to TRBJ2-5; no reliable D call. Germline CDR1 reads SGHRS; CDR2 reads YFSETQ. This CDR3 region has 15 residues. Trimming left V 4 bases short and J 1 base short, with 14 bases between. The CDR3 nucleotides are TGCGCCAGCAGCGATCCCGTAGGCGCCCAAGAGACCCAGTACTTC. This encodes CASSDPVGAQETQYF.

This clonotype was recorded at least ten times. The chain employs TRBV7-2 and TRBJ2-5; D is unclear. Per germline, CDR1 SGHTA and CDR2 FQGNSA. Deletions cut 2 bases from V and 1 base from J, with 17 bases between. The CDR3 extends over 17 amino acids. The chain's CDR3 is CASSLYRRWQFQETQYF. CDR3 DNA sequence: TGTGCCAGCAGCTTATATAGAAGGTGGCAGTTCCAAGAGACCCAGTACTTC.

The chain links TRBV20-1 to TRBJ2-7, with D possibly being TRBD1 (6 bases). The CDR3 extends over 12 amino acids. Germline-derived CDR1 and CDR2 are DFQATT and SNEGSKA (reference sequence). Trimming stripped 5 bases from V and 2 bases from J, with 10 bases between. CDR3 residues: CSAGGGTYEQYF. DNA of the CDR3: TGCAGTGCTGGGGGCGGCACCTACGAGCAGTACTTC.

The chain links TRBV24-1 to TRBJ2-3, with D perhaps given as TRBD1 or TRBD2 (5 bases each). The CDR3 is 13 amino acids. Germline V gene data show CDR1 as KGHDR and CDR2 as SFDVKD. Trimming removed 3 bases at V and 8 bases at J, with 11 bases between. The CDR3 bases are TGTGCCACCAGTGATCTCGACGGGGCTACGCAGTATTTT. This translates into CATSDLDGATQYF.

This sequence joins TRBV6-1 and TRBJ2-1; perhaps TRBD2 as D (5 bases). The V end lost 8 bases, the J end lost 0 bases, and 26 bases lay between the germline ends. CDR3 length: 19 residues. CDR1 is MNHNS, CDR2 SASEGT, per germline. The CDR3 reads CASGHPASWTGSSYNEQFF. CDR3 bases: TGTGCCAGCGGCCACCCCGCGTCCTGGACTGGGAGCTCCTACAATGAGCAGTTCTTC.